This T cell receptor beta chain was identified during a study of blood T cell repertoires in COVID-19. Study overall: Nucleic acid was either cDNA or gDNA, and it came from T cells, B-cell-depleted T cells, or PBMCs.

Participants spanned ages roughly 18 to 95 years and resided in about 25 US areas. Categorization into cohorts depended on clinical history that participants reported. Germline V gene sequence: CDR1 MNHNS, CDR2 SASEGT. Trimming removed 0 bases from V and 6 bases from J; junction bases left unmatched: 16. This CDR3 is 20 amino acids long. As originally analysed: Counts of nucleated cells, estimated from reference gene primer amplification, were obtained. Using immunoSEQ multiplex PCR, the repertoire was profiled, and TCRdb retains in-frame clones only, with some absent. Clone size and V and J calls were adopted from that table, with D and trimming inferred from the DNA. The table shows 200,000 to 250,000 clones, with 81% occurring only once.

This clonotype originated in a woman between 50 and 59 years old with acute COVID-19. Sequencing was performed on PBMCs or T cells enriched from blood (not recorded which). The chain combines TRBV6-1 with TRBJ1-6; 8 bases line up with TRBD1. The CDR3 protein is CASSEAPTQAGGFTNSPLHF. As DNA, the CDR3 is TGTGCCAGCAGTGAAGCCCCTACCCAGGCAGGGGGCTTTACTAATTCACCCCTCCACTTT.